This is a list of T cell receptor beta chains from one sample in a study of shared clonotypes between healthy human individuals. Method: immunoSEQ multiplex PCR; TCRdb's copy keeps in-frame clones and lacks some. The profile shows around 2,000,000 clones, 90% to 95% of them singletons. Material for sequencing was naive CD4+ T cells sorted from blood. All receptors derive from a man between 18 and 29 years old in good health. The CDR3 runs from the conserved cysteine through the conserved F or W. D genes are given only for firm matches. Clone size is not always given. Where it is, it says once, few, many or a class for expanded clones.

D gene: NA
J gene: TRBJ1-5
clone size: NA
V gene: TRBV10-1
CDR3 DNA: TGCGCCATCTTGAAGCCCCAGCATTTT
CDR3 protein: CAILKPQHF

D gene: TRBD2
J gene: TRBJ2-3
clone size: NA
V gene: TRBV5-6
CDR3 DNA: TGTGCCAGCGGACTAGCGGGAGGAGTAGATACGCAGTATTTT
CDR3 protein: CASGLAGGVDTQYF

D gene: NA
J gene: TRBJ2-3
clone size: once
V gene: TRBV4-1
CDR3 DNA: TGCGCCAGCAGCCAAGATAATTCTGCAGATACGCAGTATTTT
CDR3 protein: CASSQDNSADTQYF

D gene: NA
J gene: TRBJ2-5
clone size: NA
V gene: TRBV5-5
CDR3 DNA: TGTGCCAGCAGCACCGACACAATTAAAGAGACCCAGTACTTC
CDR3 protein: CASSTDTIKETQYF

D gene: NA
J gene: TRBJ2-5
clone size: NA
V gene: TRBV30
CDR3 DNA: TGTGCCTGGAGTATAGGAGTTCAAGAGACCCAGTACTTC
CDR3 protein: CAWSIGVQETQYF

D gene: NA
J gene: TRBJ2-7
clone size: NA
V gene: TRBV12-5
CDR3 DNA: TGTGCTAGTGGTGATTGGGGTCGGCATTCGGGTCCCTACGAGCAGTACTTC
CDR3 protein: CASGDWGRHSGPYEQYF

D gene: TRBD2
J gene: TRBJ2-5
clone size: NA
V gene: TRBV10-3
CDR3 DNA: TGTGCCACAAGGACTAGCGGGGGGGCCCCAGAGACCCAGTACTTC
CDR3 protein: CATRTSGGAPETQYF

D gene: NA
J gene: TRBJ1-3
clone size: NA
V gene: TRBV30
CDR3 DNA: TGTGCCTGGAGTTATTCGGGGAATAATGGAAACACCATATATTTT
CDR3 protein: CAWSYSGNNGNTIYF

D gene: NA
J gene: TRBJ1-1
clone size: NA
V gene: TRBV15
CDR3 DNA: TGTGCCACCAGCCGGGACCGATTGAACACTGAAGCTTTCTTT
CDR3 protein: CATSRDRLNTEAFF

D gene: TRBD2
J gene: TRBJ2-1
clone size: NA
V gene: TRBV10-3
CDR3 DNA: TGTGCCATCAGTGAAAGCGGGAGTGGGAATGAGCAGTTCTTC
CDR3 protein: CAISESGSGNEQFF

D gene: NA
J gene: TRBJ1-4
clone size: NA
V gene: TRBV5-4
CDR3 DNA: TGTGCCAGCAGCTTGGGTAGTAATGAAAAACTGTTTTTT
CDR3 protein: CASSLGSNEKLFF

D gene: TRBD1
J gene: TRBJ1-2
clone size: NA
V gene: TRBV18
CDR3 DNA: TGTGCCAGCTCACCCCCGGGACAGGGCTACACCTTC
CDR3 protein: CASSPPGQGYTF

D gene: NA
J gene: TRBJ1-5
clone size: NA
V gene: TRBV5-1
CDR3 DNA: TGCGCCAGCTCTGTGGATTATAGCAATCAGCCCCAGCATTTT
CDR3 protein: CASSVDYSNQPQHF

D gene: TRBD1
J gene: TRBJ1-5
clone size: NA
V gene: TRBV10-2
CDR3 DNA: TGCGCCAGCAGGGCGAGGGACAGGGGGTTTTCATATAGCAATCAGCCCCAGCATTTT
CDR3 protein: CASRARDRGFSYSNQPQHF

D gene: NA
J gene: TRBJ2-2
clone size: NA
V gene: TRBV6-5
CDR3 DNA: TGTGCCAGCAGGAGGAGCAGGACCGGGGAGCTGTTTTTT
CDR3 protein: CASRRSRTGELFF

D gene: NA
J gene: TRBJ2-1
clone size: NA
V gene: TRBV18
CDR3 DNA: TGTGCCAGCTCACAGGACAGTTACAATGAGCAGTTCTTC
CDR3 protein: CASSQDSYNEQFF

D gene: NA
J gene: TRBJ2-7
clone size: NA
V gene: TRBV7-3
CDR3 DNA: TGTGCCAGCAGCTTAGGGGGGTCCCGGTTCGACGAGCAGTACTTC
CDR3 protein: CASSLGGSRFDEQYF

D gene: TRBD1
J gene: TRBJ2-6
clone size: NA
V gene: TRBV30
CDR3 DNA: TGTGCCTGGAGTGTACAGGGGCTAGCCAACGTCCTGACTTTC
CDR3 protein: CAWSVQGLANVLTF